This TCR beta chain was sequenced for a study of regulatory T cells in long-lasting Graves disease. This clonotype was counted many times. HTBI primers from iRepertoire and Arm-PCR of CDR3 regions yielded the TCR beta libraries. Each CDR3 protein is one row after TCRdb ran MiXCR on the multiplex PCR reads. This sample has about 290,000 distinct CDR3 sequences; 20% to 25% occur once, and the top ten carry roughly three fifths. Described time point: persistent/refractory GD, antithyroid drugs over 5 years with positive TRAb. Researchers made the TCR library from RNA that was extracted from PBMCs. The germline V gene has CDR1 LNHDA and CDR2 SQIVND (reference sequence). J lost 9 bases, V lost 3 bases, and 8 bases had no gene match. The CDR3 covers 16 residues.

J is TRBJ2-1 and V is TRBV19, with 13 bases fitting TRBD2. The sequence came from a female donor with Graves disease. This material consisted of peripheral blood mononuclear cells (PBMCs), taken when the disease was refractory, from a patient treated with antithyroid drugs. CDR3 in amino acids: CASSIGRTSGRSEQFF. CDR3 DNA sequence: TGTGCCAGTAGTATCGGTCGGACTAGCGGGAGATCTGAGCAGTTCTTC.